These 5 T cell receptor beta chains share one sample of origin, sequenced in a study of blood T cell repertoires in COVID-19. TCRdb's copy holds only in-frame clones and misses some; the assay was immunoSEQ multiplex PCR. Of roughly 120,000 clones in the sample, approximately 80% are singletons; the top ten hold 1.5% to 2%. What was sequenced was peripheral blood. All receptors come from a man between 65 and 80 years old with acute or convalescent COVID-19.

V gene TRBV5-5 combines with J gene TRBJ1-1; D possibly corresponds to TRBD1 (6 bases). The CDR3 totals 15 residues. Germline V gives CDR1 SGHKS, CDR2 YYEKEE (reference sequence). V was trimmed by 5 bases and J by 4 bases, leaving 18 bases between them. CDR3 loop: CASSFRGTASTEAFF. The CDR3 DNA reads as TGTGCCAGCAGTTTCAGGGGCACGGCCAGCACTGAAGCTTTCTTT. Complete variable domain (other parts from reference TRBV5-5 and TRBJ1-1): DAGVTQSPTHLIKTRGQQVTLRCSPISGHKSVSWYQQVLGQGPQFIFQYYEKEERGRGNFPDRFSARQFPNYSSELNVNALLLGDSALYLCASSFRGTASTEAFFGQGTRLTVV.

The V call is TRBV12-3 or TRBV12-4, the J call TRBJ2-1; TRBD1 matches at 8 bases. V lost 6 bases, J lost 2 bases, and 0 bases stayed unmatched. The CDR3 consists of 13 residues. The CDR3 bases are TGTGCCAGCAGACAGGGGGCCTACAATGAGCAGTTCTTC. This translates into CASRQGAYNEQFF.

CDR3 loop: CASSLSPQGNTIYF. CDR3 DNA sequence: TGCGCCAGCAGCTTAAGTCCCCAGGGAAACACCATATATTTT. The genes are TRBV5-1 and TRBJ1-3, with unresolved D. CDR3 length equals 14 residues. With 2 bases removed from V and 4 bases from J, the gap between germline ends came to 10 bases. In germline, CDR1 is SGHRS, CDR2 YFSETQ.

The V gene is TRBV6-6, the J gene TRBJ1-2; D might be TRBD1 (6 bases). Trimming stripped 2 bases from V and 3 bases from J, with 10 bases between. This CDR3 contains 14 residues. CDR1 and CDR2 (germline): MNHNY, SVGAGI (reference sequence). The CDR3 sequence: CASSYPAGDYGYTF. The CDR3 bases are TGTGCCAGCAGTTACCCGGCAGGGGACTATGGCTACACCTTC.

The chain uses TRBV5-1 and TRBJ2-1; TRBD1 matches 8 bases. V was clipped by 1 base and J by 6 bases; unmatched bases: 6. This CDR3 comprises 15 residues. The V gene's germline CDR1 is SGHRS and CDR2 YFSETQ. The DNA of the CDR3 is TGCGCCAGCAGCTTGCAGGGGGCGAATAGCAATGAGCAGTTCTTC. This codes for CASSLQGANSNEQFF. The complete variable domain, with remaining parts taken from reference TRBV5-1 and TRBJ2-1, reads KAGVTQTPRYLIKTRGQQVTLSCSPISGHRSVSWYQQTPGQGLQFLFEYFSETQRNKGNFPGRFSGRQFSNSRSEMNVSTLELGDSALYLCASSLQGANSNEQFFGPGTRLTVL.